Below, 6 T cell receptor beta chains from the same sample are listed, as sequenced in a study of control samples from healthy donors and cancer patients. This table comes from immunoSEQ multiplex PCR, and its TCRdb copy is limited to in-frame clones, with some not included. In the table there are some 49,000 clones, 70% to 90% of which are singletons. Sequenced material: PBMCs. The receptors here all came from a woman aged 45-65 years with lung cancer.

The chain carries TRBV6-2 or TRBV6-3 and TRBJ2-4; the D gene could be TRBD1 or TRBD2 (7 bases each). The length of the CDR3 is 15 residues. Trimming removed 5 bases from V and 5 bases from J, with 16 bases in between. CDR1 and CDR2 (germline): MNHEY, SVGEGT. CDR3: CASSGPGGAQNIQYF. CDR3 DNA: TGTGCCAGCAGTGGGCCAGGGGGGGCCCAAAACATTCAGTACTTC.

J is TRBJ2-7 and V is TRBV14; no firm D call. With 1 base removed from V and 6 bases from J, the gap between germline ends came to 7 bases. CDR1 SGHDN and CDR2 FVKESK come from the germline V gene. The CDR3 is 12 amino acids. This CDR3 is CASSQVVTEQYF. In nucleotides, the CDR3 is TGTGCCAGCAGCCAAGTCGTAACCGAGCAGTACTTC. Looking up the rest from reference TRBV14 and TRBJ2-7 gives the full variable domain: EAGVTQFPSHSVIEKGQTVTLRCDPISGHDNLYWYRRVMGKEIKFLLHFVKESKQDESGMPNNRFLAERTGGTYSTLKVQPAELEDSGVYFCASSQVVTEQYFGPGTRLTVT.

The V gene is TRBV19, the J gene TRBJ1-6, with unresolved D. This CDR3 has 15 residues. CDR1 is LNHDA and CDR2 is SQIVND in the germline V gene (reference sequence). V shed 6 bases and J shed 3 bases, with 12 bases lying between them. The CDR3 here is CASRGTGSYNSPLHF. CDR3 bases: TGTGCCAGTAGAGGAACGGGAAGCTATAATTCACCCCTCCACTTT.

This clone was seen just once. This rearrangement joins TRBV24-1 to TRBJ1-2; maybe TRBD1 (6 bases). CDR3 length: 14 residues. CDR1 is KGHDR, CDR2 SFDVKD, per germline. Trimming took 4 bases from V and 2 from J, leaving 10 bases between them. The CDR3 coding sequence is TGTGCCACCAGTGAAAACAGGGACAACTATGGCTACACCTTC. Protein sequence: CATSENRDNYGYTF.

This chain links TRBV7-8 with TRBJ1-1; 7 positions agree with TRBD1. The CDR3 contains 14 residues. CDR1 and CDR2 from the germline V gene are SGHVS and FQNEAQ. The trim removed 4 bases at V and 3 bases at J, leaving 5 bases unmatched. The CDR3 nucleotides read TGTGCCAGCAGCTCCAGACAGGGCCACACTGAAGCTTTCTTT. Amino acid sequence: CASSSRQGHTEAFF.

The chain couples TRBV18 to TRBJ1-2; 7 bases fit TRBD1. The CDR3 contains 13 residues. After removal of 2 bases from V and 8 bases from J, the junction contained 5 bases not matched to a gene. From germline, CDR1 is KGHSH and CDR2 LQKENI. CDR3 bases: TGTGCCAGCTCACCAATAGGGGGCTGGGGCTACACCTTC. Translation: CASSPIGGWGYTF.